This T cell receptor (beta chain) was identified in a study of somatic mutations in cytotoxic T cells in rheumatoid arthritis. This clone was detected only once. From germline, CDR1 is SEHNR and CDR2 FQNEAQ (reference sequence). The CDR3 has 14 residues. Trimming removed 1 base at V and 0 bases at J, with 6 bases between. Measured with immunoSEQ multiplex PCR; TCRdb has only the in-frame clones, and not every one. Of fewer than 30,000 clones listed, around 74% are singletons. The chain couples TRBV7-9 to TRBJ2-5, with D possibly called TRBD1 or TRBD2 (5 bases each). Material: CD8+ T cells sorted from blood. The source is a young woman in good health. The CDR3 loop reads CASSLGGYQETQYF. CDR3 nucleotide sequence: TGTGCCAGCAGCTTAGGGGGGTACCAAGAGACCCAGTACTTC.